Listed here are 21 T cell receptor beta chains from one sample, sequenced in a study of regulatory T cells in long-lasting Graves disease. The time point here: persistent/refractory GD, antithyroid drugs over 5 years with positive TRAb. PBMC-extracted RNA yielded the TCR library. Through Arm-PCR of CDR3 regions and iRepertoire HTBI primers, TCR beta libraries were built. One entry per CDR3 protein, called by TCRdb with MiXCR from the multiplex PCR reads. The sample shows approximately 440,000 distinct CDR3 sequences, about a quarter of them seen only once. The source material was peripheral blood mononuclear cells (PBMCs), sampled when the disease was refractory, from a patient treated with antithyroid drugs. Receptor source: a female donor with Graves disease.

This clonotype was observed many times. This chain uses TRBV3-1 with TRBJ1-1, with D perhaps matching TRBD1 (6 bases). Germline assignment: CDR1 LGHDT and CDR2 YNNKEL (reference sequence). This CDR3 spans 14 amino acids. V was trimmed by 5 bases and J by 1 base, leaving 11 bases between them. CDR3 nucleotides: TGTGCCAGCAGCAGGGGGGGGAGGAACACTGAAGCTTTCTTT. Translated, it gives CASSRGGRNTEAFF.

This chain links TRBV10-3 with TRBJ2-2; 10 bases agree with TRBD2. Germline V gene lookup returns CDR1 ENHRY and CDR2 SYGVKD. The CDR3 loop spans 15 amino acids. Trimming cost V 8 bases and J 7 bases; bases outside gene matches: 10. CDR3 sequence reads: CAIGPASGSHGELFF. The DNA of the CDR3 is TGTGCCATCGGCCCGGCTAGCGGGAGCCACGGGGAGCTGTTTTTT.

The chain combines TRBV30 with TRBJ1-2; D perhaps matches TRBD1 (5 bases). Germline CDR1 GTSNPN, CDR2 SVGIG (reference sequence). The CDR3 covers 14 residues. Trimming took 0 bases from V and 5 from J, leaving 13 bases between them. The CDR3 coding sequence is TGTGCCTGGAGTGTTGGGGACTACCGTTATGGCTACACCTTC. Encoded protein: CAWSVGDYRYGYTF.

The chain links TRBV7-6 to TRBJ2-3, with D uncertain. CDR1 and CDR2 from the germline V gene are SGHVS and FNYEAQ. This CDR3 is built from 13 residues. V dropped 4 bases and J dropped 6 bases, with 11 bases sitting between them. CDR3 sequence reads: CASSSPSSDTQYF. The CDR3 nucleotides are TGTGCCAGCAGCTCCCCTTCATCGGATACGCAGTATTTT. Together with reference TRBV7-6 and TRBJ2-3, the CDR3 gives the full variable domain: GAGVSQSPRYKVTKRGQDVALRCDPISGHVSLYWYRQALGQGPEFLTYFNYEAQQDKSGLPNDRFSAERPEGSISTLTIQRTEQRDSAMYRCASSSPSSDTQYFGPGTRLTVL.

On this clonotype: No conserved phenylalanine or tryptophan is present at the end of the CDR3, so a read error is the likely explanation. No DNA is shown, since the ends of the CDR3 on it are uncertain; the CDR3 is the one TCRdb lists. The rearrangement uses TRBV6-1 and TRBJ2-7; the D call of TRBD1 is as the table states it, not checked on the DNA. The CDR3 is 9 amino acids long, termini counted. Germline V gene lookup returns CDR1 MNHNS and CDR2 SASEGT. The CDR3 reads CALRGLWGR.

This clonotype was observed a few times. V is TRBV7-8 and J is TRBJ2-7; 10 bases align to TRBD1. The CDR3 spans 14 residues. CDR1 SGHVS and CDR2 FQNEAQ come from the germline V gene. Germline trimming cut 6 bases from V and 6 bases from J; bases unmatched to any gene: 8. As DNA, the CDR3 is TGTGCCAGCAGGCAACCGGGACAGGGGAGCGAGCAGTACTTC. Protein sequence: CASRQPGQGSEQYF.

This clonotype has a handful of counts. The rearrangement links TRBV7-9 to TRBJ2-7; D ambiguous. Germline V CDR1 and CDR2: SEHNR, FQNEAQ (reference sequence). Trimming removed 4 bases at V and 2 bases at J, with 18 bases between. The CDR3 covers 16 residues. The CDR3: CASSSTASRPTYEQYF. CDR3 nucleotide sequence: TGTGCCAGCAGCTCGACCGCATCAAGGCCTACCTACGAGCAGTACTTC.

The chain uses TRBV5-1 and TRBJ1-2; no clear D. The CDR3 spans 15 residues. The V gene's germline CDR1 is SGHRS and CDR2 YFSETQ. V shed 4 bases and J shed 1 base, with 14 bases lying between them. The CDR3 is CASSTGPTDNYGYTF. The CDR3, as DNA: TGCGCCAGCAGCACGGGCCCTACAGATAACTATGGCTACACCTTC.

For this clonotype: Compared with germline, one end of the junction differs, possibly owing to a read error. V usage is TRBV2 and J usage is TRBJ2-7; 9 bases align to TRBD1. Germline V gene data show CDR1 as SNHLY and CDR2 as FYNNEI. The CDR3 is 14 amino acids. CDR3 nucleotides: TGTGCCAGCAGTGAGCGGGACAGGGTATACGAGCAGGACTTC. It is translated as CASSERDRVYEQDF.

This clonotype was seen a few times. The chain couples TRBV12-3 or TRBV12-4 to TRBJ2-1; 9 bases match TRBD2. Trimming removed 7 bases from V and 7 bases from J; junction bases left unmatched: 5. This CDR3 has 13 amino acids. CDR3 in amino acids: CASIAGAGNEQFF. As DNA, the CDR3 is TGTGCCAGCATAGCGGGAGCGGGTAATGAGCAGTTCTTC.

This clonotype was detected ten times or more. J is TRBJ1-2 and V is TRBV6-1, with a tentative D call TRBD1 (5 bases). This CDR3 is 13 amino acids long. Trimming removed 8 bases from V and 7 bases from J, with 17 bases in between. The germline CDR1 and CDR2 sequences are MNHNS and SASEGT. CDR3 sequence: CASAPNGGRGYTF. CDR3 DNA: TGTGCCAGCGCCCCAAACGGGGGACGTGGCTACACCTTC.

This clonotype was counted a few times. Without the conserved terminal phenylalanine or tryptophan, this CDR3 likely stems from a read error. The rearrangement uses TRBV5-1 and TRBJ1-2; D ambiguous. The CDR3 is 17 amino acids. V shed 0 bases and J shed 0 bases, with 15 bases lying between them. Germline V CDR1 and CDR2: SGHRS, YFSETQ. The CDR3 DNA follows: TGCGCCAGCAGCTTGGGAGGACGGGGTATGTCTAACTATGGCTACACCCTC. Amino acid sequence: CASSLGGRGMSNYGYTL.

This clonotype was seen repeatedly, ten times or more. The CDR3 here is CATSDSLTDTRGGSGANVLTF. The CDR3 DNA reads as TGTGCCACCAGTGATTCCCTCACCGATACTAGGGGAGGATCTGGGGCCAACGTCCTGACTTTC. The genes are TRBV24-1 and TRBJ2-6, with D possibly TRBD2 on 6 matching bases. CDR3 length: 21 amino acids. Deletions cut 2 bases from V and 1 base from J, with 23 bases between. Per germline, CDR1 KGHDR and CDR2 SFDVKD.

This clonotype showed up just a few times. The rearrangement uses TRBV19 and TRBJ2-1, with a weak D call TRBD1 (5 bases). Germline V gene data show CDR1 as LNHDA and CDR2 as SQIVND (reference sequence). CDR3 length: 14 residues. V lost 6 bases to trimming and J lost 5 bases, with 14 bases between them. This chain's CDR3 is CASRLGHLDNEQFF. Here the CDR3 DNA reads TGTGCCAGTAGACTCGGACACCTCGACAATGAGCAGTTCTTC.

The CDR3 here is CASSLAIQLTKTAGYTF. In nucleotides, the CDR3 is TGTGCCAGCAGCTTAGCAATACAGCTTACCAAAACAGCGGGCTACACCTTC. This chain links TRBV7-9 with TRBJ1-2; D gene ambiguous. The length of the CDR3 is 17 residues. V lost 0 bases, J lost 8 bases, and 22 bases lay in between. The germline V gene has CDR1 SEHNR and CDR2 FQNEAQ (reference sequence).

This clonotype was observed a handful of times. The chain employs TRBV7-8 and TRBJ2-7; 9 nucleotides match TRBD1. This CDR3 spans 16 amino acids. The germline V gene encodes CDR1 SGHVS and CDR2 FQNEAQ. Trimming at V came to 5 bases and at J to 0 bases, leaving 8 bases not matched to a gene. In DNA form, the CDR3 reads TGTGCCAGCAGCGATGGGGACAGGGTAAGCTCCTACGAGCAGTACTTC. Protein product: CASSDGDRVSSYEQYF.

There are a few counts of this clonotype. The chain couples TRBV7-9 to TRBJ2-3; D remains ambiguous. CDR3 length: 12 amino acids. Trimming cost V 6 bases and J 2 bases, with 6 bases left between them. Germline CDR1 SEHNR, CDR2 FQNEAQ (reference sequence). CDR3 bases: TGTGCCAGCAGGCAGTTCACAGATACGCAGTATTTT. Translation gives CASRQFTDTQYF.

The chain employs TRBV11-2 and TRBJ2-3; D is perhaps TRBD2 (6 bases). This CDR3 comprises 13 residues. Germline values: CDR1 SGHAT, CDR2 FQNNGV. V was cut by 5 bases and J by 1 base, with 7 bases left in between. The CDR3 spells CASSIAGTDTQYF. The CDR3 DNA sequence: TGTGCCAGCAGCATAGCGGGCACAGATACGCAGTATTTT.

This clonotype was recorded many times. This sequence joins TRBV6-2 or TRBV6-3 and TRBJ1-5; 7 bases are shared with TRBD1. The V gene's germline CDR1 is MNHEY and CDR2 SVGEGT. This CDR3 spans 18 amino acids. J gave up 0 bases and V 0 bases, and 8 bases lay outside the gene matches. The CDR3 DNA is TGTGCCAGCAGTTACTCGTCGCAGGGGGGTAGTAGCAATCAGCCCCAGCATTTT. Translated: CASSYSSQGGSSNQPQHF.

Many counts were recorded for this clonotype. The genes are TRBV7-2 and TRBJ2-7; 8 positions match TRBD1. The CDR3 length is 14 residues. Germline assignment: CDR1 SGHTA and CDR2 FQGNSA. V shed 5 bases and J 6 bases; nucleotides not matched to a gene: 9. CDR3 in amino acids: CASSIRDRIAEQYF. CDR3 coding DNA: TGTGCCAGCAGCATCCGGGACAGGATAGCCGAGCAGTACTTC.

This clonotype has a count of ten or more. J is TRBJ2-3 and V is TRBV28; TRBD2 agrees at 11 bases. Germline CDR1 and CDR2: MDHEN and SYDVKM. The CDR3 consists of 18 residues. With 6 bases clipped from V and 2 bases from J, the junction kept 13 bases outside the gene matches. The CDR3 coding sequence is TGTGCCAGCAGCCGAGCAATAGGACTAGCGGGCGACACAGATACGCAGTATTTT. Its protein is CASSRAIGLAGDTDTQYF.